The clone carrying this TCR beta chain occurred a few times. Its cognate antigen is unknown. Expressed TCRB transcripts were sequenced after all isolated RNA was converted to cDNA. This table comes from immunoSEQ multiplex PCR, and its TCRdb copy is limited to in-frame clones, with some not included. Of roughly 150,000 clones in the sample, 7% to 10% were seen once. It was via CD45RO/CCR7/CD25/CD127/CD95/CD27 that CD4+ naive, central memory, regulatory and stem cell-like memory cells were sorted. The entry originates in a study of beta chain features in type 1 diabetes. Broader study findings: The VDJ junctions of type 1 diabetes patients carried fewer insertions and more deletions. Among patients with Type 1 diabetes, TCRB CDR3s were moderately but significantly shorter in every one of the four CD4+ subsets.

Between the trimmed V and J ends, which lost 1 base and 3 bases, there was a span of 3 bases. The CDR3 has 12 amino acids. Per the germline V gene, CDR1 is SGHNT and CDR2 is YENEEA. The clonotype originates from a woman younger than 30 in good health. The material sequenced was central memory CD4+ T cells from blood. This chain connects TRBV11-3 to TRBJ2-5; no reliable D call. The CDR3 region has the DNA TGTGCCAGCAGCTTAGGAGAAGAGACCCAGTACTTC. Its protein is CASSLGEETQYF.